This TCR beta chain was captured by sequencing in a study of blood T cell repertoires in COVID-19. Across the whole study: From T cells, B-cell-depleted T cells, or PBMCs came the material, which was cDNA or gDNA.

The protocol was immunoSEQ multiplex PCR, while the TCRdb copy is restricted to in-frame clones and leaves out a portion. The table includes around 120,000 clones, around 87% detected once. Germline lookup yields CDR1 GTSNPN and CDR2 SVGIG (reference sequence). V shed 2 bases and J shed 3 bases, with 14 bases lying between them. The CDR3 loop spans 15 amino acids. The clonotype was recovered from a woman aged 70 to 79 with acute or convalescent COVID-19. The specimen sequenced was peripheral blood. The rearrangement joins TRBV30 to TRBJ1-3, with D unresolved. Here the CDR3 reads CAWSIAVSVGNTIYF. The CDR3 DNA reads TGTGCCTGGAGTATAGCGGTCTCGGTTGGAAACACCATATATTTT.